This T cell receptor beta chain is from a study of blood T cell repertoires in COVID-19. About the study: The study drew acute and convalescent COVID-19 samples from the United States, Italy and Spain. The analysed material was cDNA or gDNA that came from T cells, B-cell-depleted T cells, or PBMCs.

The CDR3 contains 17 residues. Trimming stripped 4 bases from V and 5 bases from J, with 23 bases between. CDR1 is MDHEN, CDR2 SYDVKM, per germline. Produced via immunoSEQ multiplex PCR; TCRdb's table is partial and in-frame only. The sample records 330,000 or so clones, roughly nine tenths being singletons. The TCR comes from a woman aged 60-70 years with COVID-19, enrolled during active disease. Sample: peripheral blood. The genes are TRBV28 and TRBJ2-5; tentatively, D is TRBD2 (5 bases). CDR3 amino acids: CASSSPRGRKKSETQYF. CDR3 nucleotide sequence: TGTGCCAGCAGTTCCCCACGAGGGCGCAAGAAGTCGGAGACCCAGTACTTC.